What follows describes a single T cell receptor beta chain. The assay was immunoSEQ multiplex PCR, and TCRdb's table has in-frame clones only and misses some. The sample has some 150,000 clones; 88% are singletons. Between the trimmed V and J ends, which lost 6 bases and 8 bases, there was a span of 16 bases. Germline V gene lookup returns CDR1 MNHEY and CDR2 SVGAGI. The CDR3 has 13 amino acids. The source of the sample is a study of T cell responses to AZD1222 COVID-19 vaccine. Material: peripheral blood, obtained on day 0 of MenACWY control vaccination. The clonotype originates from an adult in good health. This sequence joins TRBV6-5 and TRBJ1-2; D might be TRBD1 (6 bases). CDR3 DNA: TGTGCCAGCAGACCCGAGACAGGACGCGGCTACACCTTC. Protein product: CASRPETGRGYTF.